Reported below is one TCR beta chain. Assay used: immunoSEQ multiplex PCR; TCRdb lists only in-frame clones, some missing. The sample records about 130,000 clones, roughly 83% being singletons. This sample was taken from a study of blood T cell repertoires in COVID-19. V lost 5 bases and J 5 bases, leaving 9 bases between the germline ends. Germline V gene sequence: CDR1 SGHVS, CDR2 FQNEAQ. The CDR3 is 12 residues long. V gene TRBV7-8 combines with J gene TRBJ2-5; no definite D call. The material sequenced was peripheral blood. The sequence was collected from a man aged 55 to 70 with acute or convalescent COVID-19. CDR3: CASSPPGETQYF. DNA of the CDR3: TGTGCCAGCAGCCCACCCGGGGAGACCCAGTACTTC.